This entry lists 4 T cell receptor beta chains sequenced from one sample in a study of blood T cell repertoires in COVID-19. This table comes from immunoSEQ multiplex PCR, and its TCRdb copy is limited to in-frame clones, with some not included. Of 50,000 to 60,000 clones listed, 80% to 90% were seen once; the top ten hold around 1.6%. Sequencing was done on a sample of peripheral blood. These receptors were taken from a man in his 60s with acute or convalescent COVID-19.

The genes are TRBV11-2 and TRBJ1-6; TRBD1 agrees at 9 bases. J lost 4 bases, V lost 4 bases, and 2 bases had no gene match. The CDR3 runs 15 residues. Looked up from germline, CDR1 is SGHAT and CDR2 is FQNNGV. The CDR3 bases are TGTGCCAGCAGCTCACAGGGGGCGTATAATTCACCCCTCCACTTT. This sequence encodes CASSSQGAYNSPLHF.

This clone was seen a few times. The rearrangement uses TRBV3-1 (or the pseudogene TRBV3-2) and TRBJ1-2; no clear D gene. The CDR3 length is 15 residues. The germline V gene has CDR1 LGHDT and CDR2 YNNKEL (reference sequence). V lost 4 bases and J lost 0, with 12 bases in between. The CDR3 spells CASSPRQSPNYGYTF. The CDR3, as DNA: TGTGCCAGCAGCCCCCGACAATCTCCTAACTATGGCTACACCTTC.

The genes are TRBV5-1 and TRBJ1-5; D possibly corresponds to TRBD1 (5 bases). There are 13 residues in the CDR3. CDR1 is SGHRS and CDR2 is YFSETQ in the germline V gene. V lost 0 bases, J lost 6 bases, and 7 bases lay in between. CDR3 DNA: TGCGCCAGCAGCTTGGATGGGGCTCAGCCCCAGCATTTT. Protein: CASSLDGAQPQHF.

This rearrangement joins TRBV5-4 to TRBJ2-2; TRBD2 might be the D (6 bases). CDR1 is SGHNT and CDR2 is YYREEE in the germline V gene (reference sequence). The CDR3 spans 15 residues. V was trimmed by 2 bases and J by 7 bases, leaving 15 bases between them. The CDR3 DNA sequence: TGTGCCAGCAGCTTAAGAAGGCAGGGAGGCGGGGAGCTGTTTTTT. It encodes CASSLRRQGGGELFF.